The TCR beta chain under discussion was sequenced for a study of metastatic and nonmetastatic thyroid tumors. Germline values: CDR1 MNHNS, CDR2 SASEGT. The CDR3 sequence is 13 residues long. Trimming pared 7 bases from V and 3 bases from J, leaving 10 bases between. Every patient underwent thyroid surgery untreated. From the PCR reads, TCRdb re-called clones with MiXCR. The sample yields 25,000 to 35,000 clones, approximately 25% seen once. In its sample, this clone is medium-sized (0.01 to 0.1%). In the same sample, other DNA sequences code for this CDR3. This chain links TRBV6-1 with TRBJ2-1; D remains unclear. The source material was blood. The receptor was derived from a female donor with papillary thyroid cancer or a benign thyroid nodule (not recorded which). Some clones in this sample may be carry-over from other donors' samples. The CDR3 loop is CASIGSLYNEQFF. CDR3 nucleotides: TGTGCCAGCATCGGGTCCCTCTACAATGAGCAGTTCTTC.